This T cell receptor beta chain originates from a study of T-cell reconstitution after alpha-beta-depleted transplantation in children (dated by TCRdb to about 2016). Regarding the complete study: T-cell immune reconstitution after TCRalphabeta/CD19-depleted allogeneic hematopoietic cell transplantation in children was quantitatively tracked in the study by means of TCR repertoire profiling.

The CDR3 runs 16 amino acids, cysteine and phenylalanine included. Left in the record is the CDR3 DNA by itself, 48 bases read in frame from the first base. According to the germline V gene (reference sequence), CDR1 reads MNHEY and CDR2 reads SMNVEV. The junction shows trimming of 6 bases on V and 0 bases on J, and the gene matches do not reach 5 bases of it. The library was obtained by PCR. Reads for this sample came from an Illumina HiSeq 2500. To normalize quantification of the TCRbeta repertoire, the TCR libraries were built with molecular barcoding that relied on unique molecular identifiers. TCRdb reran the public reads through fastp at Q25 and MiXCR, keeping productive beta chains. Merged by CDR3 protein, the rows form single entries marked with the most common genes and DNA. Here the sample has 100,000 or so distinct CDR3 sequences; 12% occur a single time. Clones ranked in the top ten supply about 15% of the sample.

This clonotype has ten or more counts. Its antigen remains undetermined. Base-call qualities are not available, and no considerably larger clone is one nucleotide away. The chain is made from TRBV27 and TRBJ2-1, with 10 bases in between that match TRBD2. This sequence was found in a human donor who donated a stem cell graft to a child with inherited bone marrow failure. The sequences come from PBMCs from the stem cell graft donor, collected from the stem cell graft. The sequenced DNA: TGTGCCAGCAGAACACTAGCGGGGAGCTCCTACAATGAGCAGTTCTTC. Its protein product is CASRTLAGSSYNEQFF.